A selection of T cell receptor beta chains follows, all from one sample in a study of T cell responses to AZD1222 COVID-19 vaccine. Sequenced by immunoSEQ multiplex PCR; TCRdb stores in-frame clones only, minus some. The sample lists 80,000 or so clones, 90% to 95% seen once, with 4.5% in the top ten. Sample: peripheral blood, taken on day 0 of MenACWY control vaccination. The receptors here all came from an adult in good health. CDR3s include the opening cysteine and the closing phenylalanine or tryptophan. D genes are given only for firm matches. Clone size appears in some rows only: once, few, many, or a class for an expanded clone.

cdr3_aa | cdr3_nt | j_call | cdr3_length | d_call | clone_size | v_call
CASSQSSEQYF | TGCGCCAGCAGTCAATCGTCCGAGCAGTACTTC | TRBJ2-7 | 11 | - | - | TRBV23-1
CASSSNYGYTF | TGTGCCAGCAGCAGCAACTATGGCTACACCTTC | TRBJ1-2 | 11 | - | - | TRBV28
CAWSAPRYGSYNEQFF | TGTGCCTGGAGTGCCCCCCGGTATGGCTCCTACAATGAGCAGTTCTTC | TRBJ2-1 | 16 | - | - | TRBV30
CASSPAAGPPSYEQYF | TGTGCCAGTAGTCCCGCAGCAGGACCTCCCTCCTACGAGCAGTACTTC | TRBJ2-7 | 16 | - | - | TRBV19
CASSDDRVGYTF | TGTGCCAGCAGTGATGACAGGGTTGGCTACACCTTC | TRBJ1-2 | 12 | TRBD1 | - | TRBV2
CASSNGQGGTDTQYF | TGTGCCAGCAGCAACGGACAGGGCGGGACAGATACGCAGTATTTT | TRBJ2-3 | 15 | TRBD1 | once | TRBV7-9
CASSQPPGTSAYNEQFF | TGCGCCAGCAGCCAGCCACCCGGGACTAGCGCGTACAATGAGCAGTTCTTC | TRBJ2-1 | 17 | TRBD2 | once | TRBV4-1
CASSPGRNSYNEQFF | TGTGCCAGCAGTCCCGGGAGGAACTCCTACAATGAGCAGTTCTTC | TRBJ2-1 | 15 | TRBD2 | - | TRBV27
CASSLPTGVNTEAFF | TGTGCCAGCAGCCTGCCCACAGGGGTGAACACTGAAGCTTTCTTT | TRBJ1-1 | 15 | TRBD1 | - | TRBV7-9
CASSLVPTSGSYEQYF | TGTGCCAGCAGCTTAGTGCCGACTAGCGGGAGTTACGAGCAGTACTTC | TRBJ2-7 | 16 | TRBD2 | few | TRBV11-1
CAWTPPPGRANPYGYTF | TGTGCCTGGACGCCACCACCGGGCAGGGCGAACCCCTATGGCTACACCTTC | TRBJ1-2 | 17 | - | once | TRBV30
CASSPRTGGYTF | TGTGCCAGCAGTCCGAGGACAGGAGGCTACACCTTC | TRBJ1-2 | 12 | TRBD1 | - | TRBV27
CASSQDAGGADTQYF | TGCGCCAGCAGCCAAGACGCAGGGGGCGCAGATACGCAGTATTTT | TRBJ2-3 | 15 | TRBD1 | - | TRBV4-1
CASTGQGHSPLHF | TGTGCCAGTACAGGACAGGGGCATTCACCCCTCCACTTT | TRBJ1-6 | 13 | TRBD1 | medium-sized | TRBV19
CSARQENGYTF | TGCAGTGCTAGACAGGAAAATGGCTACACCTTC | TRBJ1-2 | 11 | - | - | TRBV20-1
CASSGSGGNNSPLHF | TGTGCCAGCAGTGGCTCCGGGGGCAATAATTCACCCCTCCACTTT | TRBJ1-6 | 15 | - | - | TRBV2